This T cell receptor (beta chain) was sequenced during a study of blood T cell repertoires in COVID-19. Germline V gene sequence: CDR1 LNHNV, CDR2 YYDKDF (reference sequence). The CDR3 runs to 16 residues. J was trimmed by 0 bases and V by 5 bases; bases with no gene match: 6. The authors' processing: Estimates of nucleated cell counts were drawn from the amplification of reference gene primers. Sequencing used immunoSEQ multiplex PCR; TCRdb keeps in-frame clones, though not all of them. The V and J calls and clone size are taken from that table; D and trimming were inferred from the DNA. Of about 140,000 clones in the sample, about 86% were seen once.

Sequencing used peripheral blood. This TCR derives from a human donor in a cohort sampled during active COVID-19. The V gene is TRBV15, the J gene TRBJ2-1; 8 bases are shared with TRBD2. The CDR3 region has the DNA TGTGCCACCAGCCGGGGGGGGGCCGGCTCCTACAATGAGCAGTTCTTC. This codes for CATSRGGAGSYNEQFF.